This entry is about one T cell receptor (beta chain). As yet, its antigen is unknown. This CDR3 is 13 amino acids long. CDR1 and CDR2 from the germline V gene are SGHDN and FVKESK. With 4 bases clipped from V and 4 bases from J, the junction kept 3 bases outside the gene matches. The sample belongs to a study of graft-versus-host responses after intestinal transplantation. Generated by immunoSEQ multiplex PCR, the TCRdb table keeps only in-frame clones and is missing some. The profile shows tens of thousands of clones, about 89% of them singletons. Study findings and constraints: Marrow from the recipient contained GvH clones, some of which had appeared first in ileum or blood.

The sequencing here drew on PBMCs, taken around 320 days after intestinal transplant. The V gene is TRBV14, the J gene TRBJ1-2; 7 bases fit TRBD1. The clonotype comes from a human patient who received an intestinal transplant, so some T cells may come from the graft donor. In DNA form, the CDR3 reads TGTGCCAGCAGCCGGGGACAGATCTATGGCTACACCTTC. It specifies CASSRGQIYGYTF.